This T cell receptor beta chain was retrieved from a study of shared clonotypes between healthy human individuals. Across the study: Per donor, CD8 memory used one plate, CD8 naive used two, CD4 memory used three and CD4 naive used three.

CDR1 MNHNS and CDR2 SASEGT come from the germline V gene. The CDR3 has 14 amino acids. V lost 0 bases, J lost 9 bases, and 12 bases lay in between. In the case of this clone: Its antigen is undetermined.

A split of CD4+ cells into CD45RA+ naive and CD45RA-negative memory subsets was performed. Profiling relied on immunoSEQ multiplex PCR, and the TCRdb table lists in-frame clones only, not all of them. Altogether over a million clones are present, approximately 98% being singletons, with the ten largest covering around 0.45%. Study-wide findings and caveats: In a handful of donors, around 5.5% of naive CD4 clonotypes appeared in common. Generation probability values for non-shared clonotypes were lower than those for clonotypes shared by all four donors.

The rearrangement uses TRBV6-1 and TRBJ2-1; D possibly corresponds to TRBD1 (6 bases). This TCR derives from a man aged 25 to 40 in good health. What was sequenced was naive CD4+ T cells sorted from blood. Subset here: CD45RA+ positively selected. CDR3 sequence (DNA): TGTGCCAGCAGTGAAGCGCTTCAGGGGAGTGAGCAGTTCTTC. Translated, it gives CASSEALQGSEQFF.